This entry is about one T cell receptor (beta chain). Its binding antigen is unknown. The record has no base qualities; no much larger clone is one base away. Via the germline V gene, CDR1 is SQVTM and CDR2 ANQGSEA. Inclusive of the bounding cysteine and phenylalanine, the CDR3 is 13 residues long. Kept here is only the CDR3 DNA, which spans 39 bases and is read in frame from base 1. V and J are trimmed by 8 bases and 0 bases, and the gene matches miss 3 bases of the junction. The entry originates in a study of Graves' ophthalmopathy and Graves' hyperthyroidism (dated by TCRdb to between 2018 and 2020). Study-wide context: Peripheral blood was collected at initial diagnosis, prior to any treatment. In total, approximately 140 blood samples were TCR-sequenced: 43 ophthalmopathy, 75 hyperthyroidism and approximately 17 hyperthyroidism-to-ophthalmopathy patients. In roughly 6 hyperthyroidism patients, the T-cell repertoire of thyroid tissue was compared with the T-cell repertoire of blood. The study used TCR beta repertoire signatures to distinguish Graves' ophthalmopathy from Graves' hyperthyroidism and to predict progression to ophthalmopathy. Following sampling, methimazole starting at 30 mg daily was administered to hyperthyroidism patients, and high-dose intravenous methylprednisolone was administered to ophthalmopathy patients. The independent validation cohort included some 19 hyperthyroidism patients plus 17 patients who later progressed from hyperthyroidism to ophthalmopathy. To explore V-J signatures that separate ophthalmopathy from hyperthyroidism, a discovery set of about 96 patients was enrolled, consisting of about 43 with ophthalmopathy and around 57 with stable hyperthyroidism. Study-level results and caveats: No statistical method was used to set the sample size in advance, and the investigators knew which group each participant was assigned to. Most expanded thyroid clonotypes with frequency above 0.001 were also detected in blood, suggesting blood repertoires may reflect the thyroid immune response. In cross-validation, the 13-signature model distinguished ophthalmopathy from stable hyperthyroidism with less than 90% sensitivity and 81.08% specificity, while in the test set the corresponding values were about 80% and 75%. In validation, the model predicted ophthalmopathy progression with nearly 71% sensitivity and roughly 72% specificity; some twelve predicted patients were CT-confirmed with GO in a median of about 6.1 months.

TCR beta CDR3 regions were amplified from RNA transcripts for repertoire sequencing. HTBI primers and the Qiagen OneStep RT-PCR kit were used in a first-round RT-PCR, which was followed by a second-round multiplex PCR, size selection and purification. Sequencing of the libraries was carried out on an Illumina HiSeq2000 in paired-end mode with 100 bp reads. In the original analysis: SOAPnuke was used for read processing, and reads with adapters, uncalled bases, a mean Phred below 15, or no exact constant-primer or identifier match were discarded. COPE v1.2.5 was used to merge high-quality paired reads. Each unique nucleotide sequence was defined as a clonotype, and clonotypes were aligned to IMGT TRB V, D and J references with MiTCR v1.1. Only V-J combinations with frequency above 0.0001 were analysed, covering approximately 99% of repertoires. For each V-J combination, a TCR clonal expansion and chaos score was defined as F50 clonal expansion divided by the chaos observed in the TCRdist matrix. Welch's t-statistics and random forest were used to narrow the features down to around 13 V-J combinations, which were then fed into a naive Bayes classifier. The similarity between thyroid and blood repertoires was quantified using the Morisita-Horn index. In-frame beta chains were kept once TCRdb had trimmed the public reads at Q25 with fastp and called clones with MiXCR. Each entry is one CDR3 protein sequence, shown with its most common DNA and genes. The authors' filters were not applied to this entry. The sample profile shows 660,000 or so distinct CDR3 sequences; about 38% of them were found once. Of the sample, more than 2.5% falls within the top ten clones.

Ophthalmopathy patients were characterized by moderately to severely active disease, a Clinical Activity Score of at least 3, a NOSPECS grade of at least 4, and a disease duration under 3 months. Patients with other autoimmune diseases, uncontrolled infections, pregnancy or lactation were excluded. Clinical symptoms, serum thyroxine, TRAb, thyroid ultrasound and orbital computed tomography formed the basis of the diagnosis. Using Ficoll-Paque density gradient centrifugation, PBMCs were isolated from roughly 9.2 ml of fresh peripheral blood. Total RNA was extracted using Trizol reagent, and RNA quality was checked on an Agilent 2100 Bioanalyzer.

Recombination linked TRBV29-1 to TRBJ1-1, and 10 junction bases match TRBD1. The sequence derives from an adult man with Graves' ophthalmopathy. The specimen sequenced was peripheral blood. The DNA sequence reads TGCAGCTTGGGACAGGGGATGAACACTGAAGCTTTCTTT. Its protein product is CSLGQGMNTEAFF.